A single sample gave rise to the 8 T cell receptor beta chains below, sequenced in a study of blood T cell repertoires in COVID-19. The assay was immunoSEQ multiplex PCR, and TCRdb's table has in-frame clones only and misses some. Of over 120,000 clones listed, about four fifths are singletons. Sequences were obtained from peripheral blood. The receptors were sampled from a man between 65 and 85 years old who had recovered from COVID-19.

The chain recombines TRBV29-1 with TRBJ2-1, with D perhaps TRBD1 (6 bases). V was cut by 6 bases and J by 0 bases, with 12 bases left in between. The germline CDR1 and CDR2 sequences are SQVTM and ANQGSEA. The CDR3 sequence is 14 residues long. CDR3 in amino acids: CSVRDTRSYNEQFF. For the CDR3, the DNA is TGCAGCGTCCGGGACACACGCTCCTACAATGAGCAGTTCTTC.

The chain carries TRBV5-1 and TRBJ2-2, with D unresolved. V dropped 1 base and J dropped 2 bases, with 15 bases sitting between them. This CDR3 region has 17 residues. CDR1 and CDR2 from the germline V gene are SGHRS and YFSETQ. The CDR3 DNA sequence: TGCGCCAGCAGCTTGAGACCCCCGTACAGCAACACCGGGGAGCTGTTTTTT. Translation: CASSLRPPYSNTGELFF.

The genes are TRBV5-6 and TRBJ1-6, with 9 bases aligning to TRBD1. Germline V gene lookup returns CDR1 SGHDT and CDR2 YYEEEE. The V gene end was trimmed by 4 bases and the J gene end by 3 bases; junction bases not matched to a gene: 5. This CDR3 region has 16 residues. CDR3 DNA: TGTGCCAGCAGCGCCTCGACAGGGGGCTATAATTCACCCCTCCACTTT. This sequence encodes CASSASTGGYNSPLHF.

CDR3 DNA: TGTGCCAGCAGCACGACAGGGGATCTCACTGAAGCTTTCTTT. Encoded protein: CASSTTGDLTEAFF. This chain joins TRBV11-2 and TRBJ1-1; 8 bases are a match to TRBD1. The CDR3 is 14 amino acids. V shed 5 bases, J shed 4 bases, and the junction held 6 bases outside the gene matches. Germline V gene lookup returns CDR1 SGHAT and CDR2 FQNNGV.

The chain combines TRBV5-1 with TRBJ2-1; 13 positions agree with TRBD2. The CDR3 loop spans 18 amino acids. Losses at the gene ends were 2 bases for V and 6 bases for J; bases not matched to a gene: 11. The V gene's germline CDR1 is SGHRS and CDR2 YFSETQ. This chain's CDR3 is CASSFYTSGRAVSNEQFF. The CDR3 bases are TGCGCCAGCAGCTTTTACACTAGCGGGAGGGCCGTAAGCAATGAGCAGTTCTTC.

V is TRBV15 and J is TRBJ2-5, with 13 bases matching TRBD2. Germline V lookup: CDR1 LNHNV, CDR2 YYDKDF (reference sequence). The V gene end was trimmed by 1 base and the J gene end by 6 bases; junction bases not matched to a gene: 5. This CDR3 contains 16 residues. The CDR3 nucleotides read TGTGCCACCAGCAGAGTTGTTGGGACTAGCGGGAAGACCCAGTACTTC. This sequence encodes CATSRVVGTSGKTQYF.

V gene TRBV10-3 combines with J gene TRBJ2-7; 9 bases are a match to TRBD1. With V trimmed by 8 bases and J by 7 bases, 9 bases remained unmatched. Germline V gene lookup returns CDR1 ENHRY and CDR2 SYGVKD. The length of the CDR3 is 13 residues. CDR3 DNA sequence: TGTGCCATCGGCGGACAGGGGACTTTAGAGCAGTACTTC. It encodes CAIGGQGTLEQYF.

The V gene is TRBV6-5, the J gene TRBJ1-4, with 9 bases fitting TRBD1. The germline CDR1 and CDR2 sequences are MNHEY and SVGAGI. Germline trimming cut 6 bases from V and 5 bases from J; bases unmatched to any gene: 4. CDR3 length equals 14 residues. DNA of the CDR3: TGTGCCAGCAGACTCGACAGGGGGAATGAAAAACTGTTTTTT. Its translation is CASRLDRGNEKLFF.